This T cell receptor (beta chain) was recorded in a study of patients and donors after allogeneic stem cell transplantation. This clonotype was observed a few times. The CDR3 contains 16 residues. CDR1 is MNHEY, CDR2 SMNVEV, per germline (reference sequence). Trimming cost V 5 bases and J 2 bases, with 17 bases left between them. TCRdb passed the RT-PCR reads through MiXCR, listing each CDR3 protein once. The sample includes 150,000 to 200,000 distinct CDR3 sequences, more than 20% seen only once; the top ten take roughly 26%. This TCR derives from a human donor who was either an allogeneic HSCT recipient or a stem cell or donor lymphocyte infusion donor (not recorded which). It is not recorded whose cells these are; they may come from a transplant donor. Sequenced sample: blood, either unsorted or a sorted T cell fraction (not recorded which). This chain uses TRBV27 with TRBJ2-3, with D unclear. This CDR3 reads CASSPLLPLATDTQYF. The CDR3 nucleotides are TGTGCCAGCAGTCCCCTTCTTCCATTAGCCACAGATACGCAGTATTTT.